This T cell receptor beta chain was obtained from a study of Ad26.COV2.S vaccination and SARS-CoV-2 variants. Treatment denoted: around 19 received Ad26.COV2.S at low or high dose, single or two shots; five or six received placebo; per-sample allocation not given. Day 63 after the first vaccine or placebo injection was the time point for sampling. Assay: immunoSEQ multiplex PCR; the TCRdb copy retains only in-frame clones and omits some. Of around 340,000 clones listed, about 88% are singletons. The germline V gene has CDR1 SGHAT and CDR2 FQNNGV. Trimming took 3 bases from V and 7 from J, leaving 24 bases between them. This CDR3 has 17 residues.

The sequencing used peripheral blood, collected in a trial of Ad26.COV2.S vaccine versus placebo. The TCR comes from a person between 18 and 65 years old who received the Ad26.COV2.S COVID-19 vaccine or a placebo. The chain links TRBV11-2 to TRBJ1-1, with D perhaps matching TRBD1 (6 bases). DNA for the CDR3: TGTGCCAGCAGCTTTACGGGAGTTCGGGCAGGGGATCTTGAAGCTTTCTTT. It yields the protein CASSFTGVRAGDLEAFF.